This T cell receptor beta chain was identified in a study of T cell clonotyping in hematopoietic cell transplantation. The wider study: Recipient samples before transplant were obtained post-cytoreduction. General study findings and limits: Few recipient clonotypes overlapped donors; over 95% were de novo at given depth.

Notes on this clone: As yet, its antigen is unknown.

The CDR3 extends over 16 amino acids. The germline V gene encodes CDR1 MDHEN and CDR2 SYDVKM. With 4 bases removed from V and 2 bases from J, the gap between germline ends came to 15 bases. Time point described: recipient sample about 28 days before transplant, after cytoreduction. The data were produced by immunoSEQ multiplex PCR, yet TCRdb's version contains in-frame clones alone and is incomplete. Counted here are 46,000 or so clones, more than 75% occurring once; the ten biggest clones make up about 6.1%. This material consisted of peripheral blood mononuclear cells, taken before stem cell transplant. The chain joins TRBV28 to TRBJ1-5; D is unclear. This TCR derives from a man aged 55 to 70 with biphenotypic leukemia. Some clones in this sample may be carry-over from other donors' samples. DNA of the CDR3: TGTGCCAGCAGTTACGGTTGGGCGTCGGGCAATCAGCCCCAGCATTTT. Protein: CASSYGWASGNQPQHF.